Following are 7 T cell receptor beta chains from one sample sequenced in a study of blood T cell repertoires in COVID-19. Assay used: immunoSEQ multiplex PCR; TCRdb lists only in-frame clones, some missing. This table has some 220,000 clones, about four fifths appearing once. Sequencing input: peripheral blood. These receptor sequences come from a woman aged 60 to 75 with acute or convalescent COVID-19.

The chain uses TRBV10-1 and TRBJ2-7; 8 nucleotides line up with TRBD2. Germline-derived CDR1 and CDR2 are WNHNN and SYGVQD (reference sequence). Trimming took 11 bases from V and 4 from J; bases not matched to a gene: 10. This CDR3 comprises 13 residues. In DNA form, the CDR3 reads TGCGCCGTTAGCGGGGCGACACTATACGAGCAGTACTTC. Encoded protein: CAVSGATLYEQYF.

CDR3 in DNA: TGTGCCAGCAGCCCCCGGGACTCAAACAATGAGCAGTTCTTC. Translated: CASSPRDSNNEQFF. V is TRBV5-6 and J is TRBJ2-1; possible D gene TRBD2, 6 bases. CDR3 length: 14 residues. Germline CDR1 and CDR2: SGHDT and YYEEEE. V lost 4 bases and J 5 bases, leaving 13 bases between the germline ends.

Only a few counts were recorded for this clone. The chain carries TRBV29-1 and TRBJ2-1; 14 bases line up with TRBD2. This CDR3 is 16 amino acids long. Per the germline V gene, CDR1 is SQVTM and CDR2 is ANQGSEA. V shed 4 bases and J 7 bases; nucleotides not matched to a gene: 9. The CDR3 DNA follows: TGCAGCGTTGTCCTTTTCCGGACTAGCGGGGGGAATGAGCAGTTCTTC. Translating it yields CSVVLFRTSGGNEQFF.

The chain has TRBV5-1 and TRBJ1-1; 7 nucleotides line up with TRBD1. Trimming removed 8 bases from V and 0 bases from J; junction bases left unmatched: 7. CDR1 and CDR2 (germline): SGHRS, YFSETQ. The CDR3 length is 14 residues. CDR3 amino acids: CASMTGTVNTEAFF. The CDR3 DNA reads TGCGCCAGTATGACCGGGACAGTGAACACTGAAGCTTTCTTT.

This clone was counted only a few times. The chain couples TRBV7-2 to TRBJ2-2; unclear D gene. The germline V gene encodes CDR1 SGHTA and CDR2 FQGNSA. V lost 5 bases, J lost 7 bases, and 5 bases lay in between. The CDR3 is 11 amino acids. CDR3 residues: CASSNSGELFF. The CDR3 DNA sequence: TGTGCCAGCAGCAATAGCGGGGAGCTGTTTTTT. The full variable domain, completed using reference TRBV7-2 and TRBJ2-2, is GAGVSQSPSNKVTEKGKDVELRCDPISGHTALYWYRQSLGQGLEFLIYFQGNSAPDKSGLPSDRFSAERTGGSVSTLTIQRTQQEDSAVYLCASSNSGELFFGEGSRLTVL.

The chain recombines TRBV2 with TRBJ1-6; TRBD1 aligns across 7 bases. Germline CDR1 SNHLY, CDR2 FYNNEI. This CDR3 is 16 amino acids long. Trimming took 5 bases from V and 9 from J; bases not matched to a gene: 13. CDR3 region: CASSPYLQGNSSPLHF. DNA for the CDR3: TGTGCCAGCAGTCCCTACTTACAGGGGAACAGTTCACCCCTCCACTTT.

The genes are TRBV19 and TRBJ1-4, with D maybe TRBD1 (6 bases). The germline V and J ends were trimmed by 5 bases and 4 bases, with 17 bases remaining between them. This CDR3 is 16 amino acids long. Per germline, CDR1 LNHDA and CDR2 SQIVND (reference sequence). The CDR3 DNA sequence: TGTGCCAGTAGTTCCTCGAGATCAGGGGATAATGAAAAACTGTTTTTT. It translates to CASSSSRSGDNEKLFF.